Below, 13 T cell receptor beta chains from the same sample are listed, as sequenced in a study of regulatory T cells in long-lasting Graves disease. Time point given: newly diagnosed GD, antithyroid drugs for less than 3 months. Isolated PBMC RNA provided the starting material for the TCR library. Arm-PCR of CDR3 regions with iRepertoire HTBI primers generated TCR beta libraries. TCRdb re-analysed the multiplex PCR reads in MiXCR, keeping a single row per CDR3 protein. Found here are fewer than 550,000 distinct CDR3 sequences, around 15% of them singletons; the top ten hold roughly 25%. In addition, the sample was reused for a study of T cells in Graves' hyperthyroidism and ophthalmopathy.

Sequenced here: peripheral blood mononuclear cells (PBMCs), sampled at new diagnosis, from a patient treated with antithyroid drugs. Receptors originate from a woman aged 35 to 59 with Graves disease.

This clonotype showed up many times. The CDR3 sequence: CASSLSEDYSRGGYTF. CDR3 coding DNA: TGCGCCAGCAGCCTCAGTGAGGACTATTCTAGGGGAGGCTACACCTTC. The chain has TRBV4-1 and TRBJ1-2, with a tentative D call TRBD1 (5 bases). V was pared by 4 bases and J by 8 bases, with 23 bases between. The CDR3 length is 16 residues. CDR1 is MGHRA, CDR2 YSYEKL, per germline.

This clonotype was observed at least ten times. The V call is TRBV7-9, the J call TRBJ2-3; 8 positions agree with TRBD2. The CDR3 runs to 15 residues. Looked up from germline, CDR1 is SEHNR and CDR2 is FQNEAQ (reference sequence). The trim removed 6 bases at V and 4 bases at J, leaving 9 bases unmatched. CDR3 nucleotides: TGTGCCAGCAGGCTAGGCTCGGGGGGGGCAGATACGCAGTATTTT. This gives the protein CASRLGSGGADTQYF.

The chain carries TRBV6-1 and TRBJ1-4; tentatively, D is TRBD1 (5 bases). The CDR3 is 15 residues long. Trimming took off 4 bases at V and 6 bases at J, with 15 bases between the two ends. Germline V lookup: CDR1 MNHNS, CDR2 SASEGT. The CDR3 region has the DNA TGTGCCAGCAGTGGGGGGGACGGACGGGATGAAAAACTGTTTTTT. Amino acids: CASSGGDGRDEKLFF.

The sample holds many counts of this clonotype. The J gene is TRBJ2-3, the V gene TRBV2; D is undetermined. This CDR3 comprises 11 residues. V was trimmed by 6 bases and J by 2 bases, leaving 3 bases between them. Germline V gene sequence: CDR1 SNHLY, CDR2 FYNNEI. The CDR3 region is CASSVTDTQYF. In DNA, the CDR3 is TGTGCCAGCAGCGTCACAGATACGCAGTATTTT.

This clonotype has a handful of counts. Its ends do not fully match the called genes, so a read error is possible. The V gene is TRBV3-1, the J gene TRBJ1-1; no clear D. The CDR3 consists of 14 residues. Per the germline V gene, CDR1 is LGHDT and CDR2 is YNNKEL (reference sequence). CDR3 sequence reads: CASSQEPRGTEASF. CDR3 DNA sequence: TGTGCCAGCAGCCAAGAGCCCCGGGGAACTGAAGCTTCCTTT.

This clonotype occurred many times. The V call is TRBV5-1, the J call TRBJ2-3; D may be TRBD2 (6 bases). Germline V CDR1 and CDR2: SGHRS, YFSETQ. The CDR3 length is 13 residues. V lost 0 bases to trimming and J lost 5 bases, with 7 bases between them. The CDR3 coding sequence is TGCGCCAGCAGCTTGGCGCGGGAAGATACGCAGTATTTT. It yields the protein CASSLAREDTQYF. Filled out from reference TRBV5-1 and TRBJ2-3, the complete variable domain reads KAGVTQTPRYLIKTRGQQVTLSCSPISGHRSVSWYQQTPGQGLQFLFEYFSETQRNKGNFPGRFSGRQFSNSRSEMNVSTLELGDSALYLCASSLAREDTQYFGPGTRLTVL.

The rearrangement uses TRBV2 and TRBJ1-1; D uncertain. Trimming removed 3 bases from V and 1 base from J, with 9 bases in between. The CDR3 is 14 amino acids. Germline assignment: CDR1 SNHLY and CDR2 FYNNEI. Here the CDR3 reads CASSDIWKNTEAFF. The CDR3 DNA follows: TGTGCCAGCAGTGATATCTGGAAGAACACTGAAGCTTTCTTT. The entire variable domain, with the rest obtained from reference TRBV2 and TRBJ1-1, is as follows: EPEVTQTPSHQVTQMGQEVILRCVPISNHLYFYWYRQILGQKVEFLVSFYNNEISEKSEIFDDQFSVERPDGSNFTLKIRSTKLEDSAMYFCASSDIWKNTEAFFGQGTRLTVV.

This clonotype came up many times. The chain carries TRBV2 and TRBJ2-3; D possibly corresponds to TRBD2 (6 bases). Germline V gives CDR1 SNHLY, CDR2 FYNNEI. The CDR3 sequence is 14 residues long. V was trimmed by 6 bases and J by 4 bases, leaving 14 bases between them. CDR3 DNA sequence: TGTGCCAGCAGCCTGGGGGGTTACGCAGATACGCAGTATTTT. Translation: CASSLGGYADTQYF. Supplemented by reference TRBV2 and TRBJ2-3, the full variable domain reads EPEVTQTPSHQVTQMGQEVILRCVPISNHLYFYWYRQILGQKVEFLVSFYNNEISEKSEIFDDQFSVERPDGSNFTLKIRSTKLEDSAMYFCASSLGGYADTQYFGPGTRLTVL.

This clonotype occurred many times. The genes are TRBV2 and TRBJ2-5; D is unclear. The CDR3 spans 14 residues. V lost 3 bases and J 5 bases, leaving 13 bases between the germline ends. Germline assignment: CDR1 SNHLY and CDR2 FYNNEI. CDR3 in amino acids: CASSDPPQVETQYF. CDR3 in DNA: TGTGCCAGCAGTGACCCCCCCCAAGTTGAGACCCAGTACTTC.

The chain carries TRBV3-1 and TRBJ2-7; 9 nucleotides align to TRBD1. V was clipped by 0 bases and J by 6 bases; unmatched bases: 12. The length of the CDR3 is 17 residues. Per the germline V gene, CDR1 is LGHDT and CDR2 is YNNKEL (reference sequence). DNA for the CDR3: TGTGCCAGCAGCCAAGAAGGATTCGGGACAGGGCTAGGCGAGCAGTACTTC. Amino acids: CASSQEGFGTGLGEQYF.

This clonotype was observed at least ten times. The gene calls are TRBV9 and TRBJ2-3; no clear D. V lost 4 bases to trimming and J lost 4 bases, with 13 bases between them. The CDR3 consists of 14 residues. The germline V gene has CDR1 SGDLS and CDR2 YYNGEE. The CDR3 coding sequence is TGTGCCAGCAGCTATGGCCCCCCTGCAGATACGCAGTATTTT. Its translation: CASSYGPPADTQYF.

This clonotype was found many times. The CDR3 spells CASSLGEGQKQYF. DNA of the CDR3: TGTGCCAGCAGCTTAGGAGAAGGGCAAAAGCAGTACTTC. The V gene is TRBV7-9, the J gene TRBJ2-7; D is uncertain. The CDR3 is 13 amino acids. V was clipped by 1 base and J by 8 bases, with 12 bases between them. The germline V gene has CDR1 SEHNR and CDR2 FQNEAQ (reference sequence).

This clonotype was recorded a few times. The CDR3 loop reads CASSEEGSYTEAFF. The CDR3 region has the DNA TGTGCCAGCAGTGAAGAAGGCAGTTACACTGAAGCTTTCTTT. This sequence joins TRBV6-1 and TRBJ1-1; D is undetermined. The germline CDR1 and CDR2 sequences are MNHNS and SASEGT. The CDR3 covers 14 residues. V lost 1 base and J lost 3, with 9 bases in between.